Here is one TCR beta chain with its context. Its antigen is currently unknown. These data belong to a study of radiotherapy plus CTLA-4 blockade in lung cancer. Study-wide background: Objective responses were observed in around 17% of patients, and disease control was achieved by approximately 32%.

Study-wide findings and caveats: Among blood TCR repertoires after radiotherapy plus ipilimumab, tumor-derived clones expanded.

Sequenced by immunoSEQ multiplex PCR; TCRdb stores in-frame clones only, minus some. This table holds more than 90,000 clones, roughly 88% found once. The receptor was derived from a human donor with non-small cell lung cancer that progressed on radiotherapy plus ipilimumab. The sample was peripheral blood, taken from a patient treated with radiotherapy plus ipilimumab.

CDR3 DNA: TGTGCCAGCAGCTTAGAATCGAGGGGCTACACCTTC. Residues: CASSLESRGYTF. The chain recombines TRBV7-9 with TRBJ1-2; D gene uncertain. The CDR3 is 12 residues long. Germline loops: CDR1 SEHNR, CDR2 FQNEAQ (reference sequence). V was trimmed by 1 base and J by 8 bases, leaving 8 bases between them.